A single sample gave rise to the 29 T cell receptor beta chains below, sequenced in a study of shared clonotypes between healthy human individuals. Assay: immunoSEQ multiplex PCR; the TCRdb copy retains only in-frame clones and omits some. The repertoire has about 1 million clones, about 75% of them found once; the top ten carry approximately 1.5%. Sample: memory CD4+ T cells sorted from blood. Described subset: CD45RA-negative fraction. The receptors were gathered from a man younger than 35 in good health.

J is TRBJ2-7 and V is TRBV7-8; 9 bases match TRBD1. V shed 6 bases, J shed 5 bases, and the junction held 2 bases outside the gene matches. Germline CDR1 is SGHVS and CDR2 is FQNEAQ. This CDR3 has 12 residues. The CDR3 coding sequence is TGTGCCAGCAGGCGGACAGGGGACGAGCAGTACTTC. It specifies CASRRTGDEQYF.

This clone was recorded many times. This chain joins TRBV27 and TRBJ1-6; no clear D. Trimming stripped 4 bases from V and 10 bases from J, with 8 bases between. The length of the CDR3 is 12 residues. In germline, CDR1 is MNHEY, CDR2 SMNVEV (reference sequence). The CDR3 nucleotides are TGTGCCAGCAGTTCACGGTTCTCACCCCTCCACTTT. Residues: CASSSRFSPLHF.

This clone has a handful of counts. The rearrangement joins TRBV6-1 to TRBJ1-2, with 7 bases lining up with TRBD1. Trimming cost V 3 bases and J 2 bases; bases outside gene matches: 6. The CDR3 is made up of 15 amino acids. Germline-derived CDR1 and CDR2 are MNHNS and SASEGT. The CDR3 coding sequence is TGTGCCAGCAGTGAGCTGACGGGACAGAACTATGGCTACACCTTC. It specifies CASSELTGQNYGYTF.

This chain joins TRBV28 and TRBJ1-3, with D tentatively TRBD1 (5 bases). V lost 2 bases, J lost 3 bases, and 14 bases lay in between. Germline CDR1 MDHEN, CDR2 SYDVKM. This CDR3 is 16 amino acids long. The CDR3: CASSLGGGLSGNTIYF. As DNA, the CDR3 is TGTGCCAGCAGTTTAGGGGGGGGTTTGAGTGGAAACACCATATATTTT.

The chain carries TRBV29-1 and TRBJ1-1; the match to TRBD1 covers 8 bases. The CDR3 has 15 residues. The V gene's germline CDR1 is SQVTM and CDR2 ANQGSEA. V dropped 6 bases and J dropped 1; count of bases not matched to a gene: 10. The CDR3 DNA follows: TGCAGCGTCGGCCTTCCGGGACAGGAGAACACTGAAGCTTTCTTT. It yields the protein CSVGLPGQENTEAFF.

The chain carries TRBV5-1 and TRBJ2-1, with D perhaps TRBD2 (6 bases). CDR1 is SGHRS, CDR2 YFSETQ, per germline. Deletions cut 3 bases from V and 5 bases from J, with 9 bases between. The CDR3 covers 13 residues. CDR3: CASSSGLNNEQFF. CDR3 DNA: TGCGCCAGCAGCTCGGGACTGAACAATGAGCAGTTCTTC.

The rearrangement joins TRBV19 to TRBJ2-7, with D perhaps matching TRBD1 or TRBD2 (5 bases each). Germline-derived CDR1 and CDR2 are LNHDA and SQIVND (reference sequence). Deletions cut 10 bases from V and 4 bases from J, with 20 bases between. This CDR3 comprises 14 residues. CDR3 bases: TGTGCCACCAAATCCGTAGGGGACGGGTACGAGCAGTACTTC. Translation gives CATKSVGDGYEQYF.

This clone was seen ten or more times. The chain combines TRBV5-1 with TRBJ2-5; 9 nucleotides match TRBD2. V dropped 3 bases and J dropped 5; count of bases not matched to a gene: 8. Germline V lookup: CDR1 SGHRS, CDR2 YFSETQ. This CDR3 region has 15 residues. CDR3 loop: CASSSDSGGGETQYF. CDR3 nucleotide sequence: TGCGCCAGCAGCTCAGATAGCGGGGGAGGTGAGACCCAGTACTTC. The full variable domain, its missing parts supplied by reference TRBV5-1 and TRBJ2-5, is KAGVTQTPRYLIKTRGQQVTLSCSPISGHRSVSWYQQTPGQGLQFLFEYFSETQRNKGNFPGRFSGRQFSNSRSEMNVSTLELGDSALYLCASSSDSGGGETQYFGPGTRLLVL.

This CDR3 reads CASSGGTTETQYF. CDR3 in DNA: TGTGCCAGCAGCGGGGGGACTACGGAGACCCAGTACTTC. This chain connects TRBV7-2 to TRBJ2-5; 7 bases match TRBD2. Germline CDR1 reads SGHTA; CDR2 reads FQGNSA. Trimming cost V 5 bases and J 5 bases; bases outside gene matches: 5. The CDR3 has 13 residues.

This sequence joins TRBV7-3 and TRBJ1-5; unclear D gene. CDR1 SGHTA and CDR2 FQGTGA come from the germline V gene. The ends were cut back, 4 bases at V and 3 bases at J, with 1 base in the middle. The CDR3 is 11 residues long. The CDR3 here is CASSYNQPQHF. CDR3 sequence (DNA): TGTGCCAGCAGCTACAATCAGCCCCAGCATTTT.

The genes are TRBV7-8 and TRBJ1-5, with D perhaps matching TRBD1 (6 bases). The V end was cut by 0 bases, the J end by 7 bases, with 13 bases between. The CDR3 contains 15 residues. The V gene's germline CDR1 is SGHVS and CDR2 FQNEAQ. The CDR3 region has the DNA TGTGCCAGCAGCTTAGCGCCAGGGGCGAGACAGCCCCAGCATTTT. Protein product: CASSLAPGARQPQHF.

This clone was counted at least ten times. The rearrangement joins TRBV5-1 to TRBJ2-5; D call uncertain. This CDR3 spans 13 amino acids. CDR1 and CDR2 from the germline V gene are SGHRS and YFSETQ. Trimming left V 1 base short and J 5 bases short, with 9 bases between. The CDR3 here is CASSLTLGETQYF. CDR3 DNA: TGCGCCAGCAGCTTGACCCTGGGGGAGACCCAGTACTTC.

The chain employs TRBV28 and TRBJ1-6; TRBD1 agrees at 7 bases. This CDR3 region has 16 residues. In germline, CDR1 is MDHEN, CDR2 SYDVKM. V lost 6 bases, J lost 5 bases, and 10 bases stayed unmatched. The CDR3 nucleotides are TGTGCCAGCAGCCCTAGGGGCAGGGGGAATAATTCACCCCTCCACTTT. It codes for CASSPRGRGNNSPLHF. The full variable domain, its missing parts supplied by reference TRBV28 and TRBJ1-6, is DVKVTQSSRYLVKRTGEKVFLECVQDMDHENMFWYRQDPGLGLRLIYFSYDVKMKEKGDIPEGYSVSREKKERFSLILESASTNQTSMYLCASSPRGRGNNSPLHFGNGTRLTVT.

The chain recombines TRBV2 with TRBJ1-3; 12 bases map to TRBD1. CDR1 is SNHLY and CDR2 is FYNNEI in the germline V gene. This CDR3 region has 17 residues. V lost 5 bases to trimming and J lost 2 bases; unmatched junction nucleotides: 7. Here the CDR3 reads CASSTRDRGLTGNTIYF. Here the CDR3 DNA reads TGTGCCAGCAGTACACGGGACAGGGGGCTCACTGGAAACACCATATATTTT. Complete variable domain (other parts from reference TRBV2 and TRBJ1-3): EPEVTQTPSHQVTQMGQEVILRCVPISNHLYFYWYRQILGQKVEFLVSFYNNEISEKSEIFDDQFSVERPDGSNFTLKIRSTKLEDSAMYFCASSTRDRGLTGNTIYFGEGSWLTVV.

The V and J genes are TRBV2 and TRBJ1-6; D remains unclear. The V end was cut by 6 bases, the J end by 7 bases, with 13 bases between. This CDR3 spans 14 amino acids. Germline assignment: CDR1 SNHLY and CDR2 FYNNEI. The DNA of the CDR3 is TGTGCCAGCAGCATCCGGACGGGGAATTCACCCCTCCACTTT. This gives the protein CASSIRTGNSPLHF.

This sequence joins TRBV2 and TRBJ2-5; the D gene could be TRBD1 or TRBD2 (6 bases each). Germline V lookup: CDR1 SNHLY, CDR2 FYNNEI. The ends were cut back, 0 bases at V and 5 bases at J, with 13 bases in the middle. The CDR3 covers 15 residues. CDR3 sequence reads: CASSEASRGRETQYF. The CDR3 DNA follows: TGTGCCAGCAGTGAAGCAAGCCGGGGGCGGGAGACCCAGTACTTC.

This chain links TRBV5-4 with TRBJ1-3, with D uncertain. V was trimmed by 4 bases and J by 6 bases, leaving 14 bases between them. CDR1 is SGHNT and CDR2 is YYREEE in the germline V gene (reference sequence). This CDR3 is built from 14 residues. The CDR3 bases are TGTGCCAGCAGCATTGGCCATGCGGAAAACACCATATATTTT. Encoded protein: CASSIGHAENTIYF.

The genes are TRBV2 and TRBJ1-4, with D possibly TRBD1 on 5 matching bases. The germline CDR1 and CDR2 sequences are SNHLY and FYNNEI. This CDR3 comprises 15 residues. Trimming removed 5 bases at V and 0 bases at J, with 10 bases between. CDR3 loop: CASSYRDSTNEKLFF. Written as DNA, the CDR3 is TGTGCCAGCAGTTACCGGGACTCAACTAATGAAAAACTGTTTTTT.

The V and J genes are TRBV5-6 and TRBJ2-5; 10 nucleotides align to TRBD1. J lost 5 bases, V lost 2 bases, and 9 bases had no gene match. This CDR3 is 16 amino acids long. Looked up from germline, CDR1 is SGHDT and CDR2 is YYEEEE. CDR3 in DNA: TGTGCCAGCAGCTTATCCGGGACAGGGGATAGGGAGACCCAGTACTTC. Residues: CASSLSGTGDRETQYF.

The rearrangement uses TRBV7-9 and TRBJ1-2, with 8 nucleotides matching TRBD1. This CDR3 comprises 13 residues. The J segment lost 7 bases and the V segment lost 5 bases, leaving 6 bases of the junction unmatched. Germline V gene data show CDR1 as SEHNR and CDR2 as FQNEAQ (reference sequence). The CDR3 spells CASSRGTGGGYTF. For the CDR3, the DNA is TGTGCCAGCAGCAGAGGGACAGGAGGTGGCTACACCTTC.

The chain employs TRBV28 and TRBJ2-1, with 7 nucleotides matching TRBD2. This CDR3 is built from 17 residues. Germline CDR1 MDHEN, CDR2 SYDVKM. V was clipped by 2 bases and J by 6 bases; unmatched bases: 13. CDR3 coding DNA: TGTGCCAGCAGTTTAATCGCTAGCGGATTCCTAGGCAATGAGCAGTTCTTC. Protein product: CASSLIASGFLGNEQFF.

CDR3 DNA sequence: TGTGCCAGCACCGGGACCGAGATGTTGACCCAGTACTTC. Its translation is CASTGTEMLTQYF. The genes are TRBV25-1 and TRBJ2-5, with D perhaps matching TRBD1 or TRBD2 (5 bases each). The CDR3 is made up of 13 amino acids. V was clipped by 7 bases and J by 7 bases, with 16 bases between them. The germline V gene has CDR1 MGHDK and CDR2 SYGVNS.

This clone was counted a few times. This chain connects TRBV19 to TRBJ2-5; 7 bases line up with TRBD1. J lost 2 bases, V lost 4 bases, and 4 bases had no gene match. This CDR3 spans 14 amino acids. The germline V gene has CDR1 LNHDA and CDR2 SQIVND (reference sequence). DNA for the CDR3: TGTGCCAGTAGTAAGGGACAGCAACAAGAGACCCAGTACTTC. Translating gives CASSKGQQQETQYF.

The rearrangement joins TRBV25-1 to TRBJ2-5; 10 positions agree with TRBD1. Trimming took 4 bases from V and 5 from J; bases not matched to a gene: 7. There are 15 residues in the CDR3. Germline V CDR1 and CDR2: MGHDK, SYGVNS. The CDR3 sequence: CASSGPTGGRETQYF. The CDR3 DNA sequence: TGTGCCAGCAGTGGCCCGACAGGGGGCAGGGAGACCCAGTACTTC. Variable domain in full (rest from reference TRBV25-1 and TRBJ2-5): EADIYQTPRYLVIGTGKKITLECSQTMGHDKMYWYQQDPGMELHLIHYSYGVNSTEKGDLSSESTVSRIRTEHFPLTLESARPSHTSQYLCASSGPTGGRETQYFGPGTRLLVL.

This clone has more than one count but fewer than ten. CDR3 residues: CASSHRQGYTEAFF. The CDR3 nucleotides are TGTGCCAGCAGCCACCGACAGGGTTACACTGAAGCTTTCTTT. The chain is built from TRBV6-1 and TRBJ1-1; 7 bases fit TRBD1. Germline values: CDR1 MNHNS, CDR2 SASEGT. The trim removed 6 bases at V and 3 bases at J, leaving 7 bases unmatched. The CDR3 runs 14 residues.

The chain employs TRBV5-1 and TRBJ2-6; 14 bases fit TRBD2. The CDR3 totals 18 residues. CDR1 and CDR2 (germline): SGHRS, YFSETQ. J lost 4 bases, V lost 3 bases, and 6 bases had no gene match. The CDR3 nucleotides read TGCGCCAGCAGCTCGACTAGCGGGGGGGCCACCGGGGCCAACGTCCTGACTTTC. Translation gives CASSSTSGGATGANVLTF.

The rearrangement uses TRBV7-2 and TRBJ1-1; 7 bases are shared with TRBD1. Trimming removed 5 bases from V and 2 bases from J; junction bases left unmatched: 8. The length of the CDR3 is 15 residues. Germline loops: CDR1 SGHTA, CDR2 FQGNSA. CDR3 residues: CASSPREGANTEAFF. The CDR3 region has the DNA TGTGCCAGCAGCCCCCGTGAGGGGGCCAACACTGAAGCTTTCTTT.

This chain uses TRBV18 with TRBJ1-1; no reliable D call. Trimming took 3 bases from V and 2 from J, leaving 10 bases between them. CDR3 length equals 14 residues. Germline V gene sequence: CDR1 KGHSH, CDR2 LQKENI. The CDR3 DNA reads as TGTGCCAGCTCACCGGGCAGCTACAACACTGAAGCTTTCTTT. Its translation is CASSPGSYNTEAFF. The full variable domain, completed using reference TRBV18 and TRBJ1-1, is NAGVMQNPRHLVRRRGQEARLRCSPMKGHSHVYWYRQLPEEGLKFMVYLQKENIIDESGMPKERFSAEFPKEGPSILRIQQVVRGDSAAYFCASSPGSYNTEAFFGQGTRLTVV.

J is TRBJ2-1 and V is TRBV30; weak D call: TRBD2 (6 bases). Germline lookup yields CDR1 GTSNPN and CDR2 SVGIG (reference sequence). The CDR3 consists of 15 residues. Trimming left V 4 bases short and J 8 bases short, with 21 bases between. The DNA for the CDR3 is TGTGCCTGGATTTATCCGGGACTTGCGAGGGATGAGCAGTTCTTC. Translating gives CAWIYPGLARDEQFF.